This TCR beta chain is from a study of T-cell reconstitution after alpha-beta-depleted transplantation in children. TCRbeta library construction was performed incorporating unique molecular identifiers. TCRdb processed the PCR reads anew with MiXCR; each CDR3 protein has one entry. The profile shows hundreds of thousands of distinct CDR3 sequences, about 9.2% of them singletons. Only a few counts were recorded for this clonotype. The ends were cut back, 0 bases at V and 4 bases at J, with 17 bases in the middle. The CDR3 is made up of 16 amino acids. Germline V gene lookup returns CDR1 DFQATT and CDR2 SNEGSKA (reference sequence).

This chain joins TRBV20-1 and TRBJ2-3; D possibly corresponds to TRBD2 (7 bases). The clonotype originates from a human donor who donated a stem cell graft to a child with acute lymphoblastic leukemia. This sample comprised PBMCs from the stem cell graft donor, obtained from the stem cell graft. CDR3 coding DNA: TGCAGTGCTAGAGATCTTAACGGGGGGCCGGCAGATACGCAGTATTTT. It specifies CSARDLNGGPADTQYF.